The 27 T cell receptor beta chains given below trace back to one sample, sequenced in a study of blood T cell repertoires in COVID-19. The assay was immunoSEQ multiplex PCR, and TCRdb's table has in-frame clones only and misses some. This table has over 50,000 clones, about 89% appearing once. Sequencing was carried out using peripheral blood. The receptors were gathered from a woman aged 60-75 years with active or convalescent COVID-19.

The V and J genes are TRBV6-5 and TRBJ1-3; maybe TRBD1 (5 bases). The ends were cut back, 5 bases at V and 2 bases at J, with 13 bases in the middle. Germline lookup yields CDR1 MNHEY and CDR2 SVGAGI. This CDR3 spans 15 amino acids. In DNA form, the CDR3 reads TGTGCCAGCAGTCCAGCAGGAGGGGCTGGAAACACCATATATTTT. Its protein is CASSPAGGAGNTIYF.

The chain carries TRBV19 and TRBJ2-3; maybe TRBD1 (7 bases). The CDR3 covers 19 residues. The germline V gene encodes CDR1 LNHDA and CDR2 SQIVND (reference sequence). V was cut by 3 bases and J by 2 bases, with 24 bases left in between. The CDR3 nucleotides are TGTGCCAGTAGTATTCGCGACAGGGTGGTAGCGGTCAACACAGATACGCAGTATTTT. This codes for CASSIRDRVVAVNTDTQYF.

V usage is TRBV30 and J usage is TRBJ2-7, with TRBD1 matching 10 bases. Per germline, CDR1 GTSNPN and CDR2 SVGIG (reference sequence). The CDR3 is made up of 13 amino acids. The V segment lost 8 bases and the J segment 6 bases; nucleotides outside the gene matches: 10. The CDR3 DNA reads TGTGCCGTGGCCGGGACAGGGGTTGGCGAGCAGTACTTC. Amino acids: CAVAGTGVGEQYF.

J is TRBJ1-1 and V is TRBV5-3; 9 bases agree with TRBD1. TRBV5-3 has ORF status, its function being uncertain. The length of the CDR3 is 14 residues. The V and J ends lost 4 bases and 3 bases, in that order; junction bases with no gene match: 4. CDR3 coding DNA: TGTGCCAGAAGCCAACAGGGGGCTGACACTGAAGCTTTCTTT. This codes for CARSQQGADTEAFF.

The V gene is TRBV5-8, the J gene TRBJ1-1, with a weak D call TRBD1 (5 bases). The germline V gene has CDR1 SGHTS and CDR2 YDEGEE. V was pared by 7 bases and J by 0 bases, with 13 bases between. The CDR3 length is 14 residues. The CDR3 loop reads CASSLPGLNTEAFF. DNA for the CDR3: TGTGCCAGCTCCCTCCCAGGGCTGAACACTGAAGCTTTCTTT.

This sequence joins TRBV19 and TRBJ1-4; D not resolved. This CDR3 comprises 11 residues. Trimming removed 7 bases at V and 8 bases at J, with 8 bases between. The germline CDR1 and CDR2 sequences are LNHDA and SQIVND (reference sequence). CDR3: CASTAEEKLFF. In DNA form, the CDR3 reads TGTGCCAGTACGGCGGAAGAAAAACTGTTTTTT.

The chain combines TRBV4-2 with TRBJ2-7; D is perhaps TRBD2 (5 bases). The germline V gene encodes CDR1 LGHNA and CDR2 YNFKEQ. Deletions cut 0 bases from V and 0 bases from J, with 15 bases between. The length of the CDR3 is 17 residues. The CDR3: CASSQDRIPLASYEQYF. The DNA for the CDR3 is TGTGCCAGCAGCCAAGATCGGATTCCCCTAGCCTCCTACGAGCAGTACTTC.

The CDR3 region is CASIGVNYGYTF. CDR3 in DNA: TGTGCCAGTATCGGAGTAAACTATGGCTACACCTTC. The chain is built from TRBV19 and TRBJ1-2; D not resolved. V shed 7 bases and J shed 2 bases, with 8 bases lying between them. Looked up from germline, CDR1 is LNHDA and CDR2 is SQIVND (reference sequence). The CDR3 loop spans 12 amino acids. The full variable domain, rest sourced from reference TRBV19 and TRBJ1-2, is DGGITQSPKYLFRKEGQNVTLSCEQNLNHDAMYWYRQDPGQGLRLIYYSQIVNDFQKGDIAEGYSVSREKKESFPLTVTSAQKNPTAFYLCASIGVNYGYTFGSGTRLTVV.

The chain joins TRBV25-1 to TRBJ1-1; D uncertain. Germline V gene sequence: CDR1 MGHDK, CDR2 SYGVNS. The CDR3 runs 12 residues. V lost 4 bases and J 0 bases, leaving 3 bases between the germline ends. The CDR3 is CASSVLNTEAFF. The CDR3 bases are TGTGCCAGCAGTGTATTGAACACTGAAGCTTTCTTT.

The sample holds one count of this clone. The chain carries TRBV6-2 or TRBV6-3 and TRBJ2-2, with D maybe TRBD2 (6 bases). This CDR3 comprises 15 residues. CDR1 is MNHEY, CDR2 SVGEGT, per germline. V was shortened by 5 bases and J by 0 bases, with 10 bases between the two germline ends. The CDR3 reads CASSRGLTNTGELFF. The CDR3 DNA reads TGTGCCAGCAGTAGGGGACTGACGAACACCGGGGAGCTGTTTTTT.

This clone has a single count. The chain combines TRBV4-3 with TRBJ2-3; 9 bases match TRBD2. This CDR3 is built from 16 residues. V was clipped by 6 bases and J by 3 bases; unmatched bases: 10. Germline V gene sequence: CDR1 LGHNA, CDR2 YSLEER. The CDR3 DNA reads as TGCGCCAGCAGAAGTAATAGCGGGGGAGGTACAGATACGCAGTATTTT. It is translated as CASRSNSGGGTDTQYF.

J is TRBJ1-2 and V is TRBV28; 7 positions match TRBD1. V lost 10 bases, J lost 6 bases, and 11 bases stayed unmatched. The germline gives CDR1 MDHEN, CDR2 SYDVKM. CDR3 size: 13 residues. CDR3 loop: CATCRDRVNGYTF. The CDR3 region has the DNA TGTGCCACGTGCCGCGACAGGGTAAATGGCTACACCTTC.

This clone has just a few counts. V is TRBV4-1 and J is TRBJ1-5, with D possibly being TRBD1 (5 bases). The CDR3 loop spans 14 amino acids. Trimming cost V 6 bases and J 6 bases, with 15 bases left between them. Germline V gene sequence: CDR1 MGHRA, CDR2 YSYEKL. In nucleotides, the CDR3 is TGCGCCAGCAGGCACACTGGGGGGGGTCAGCCCCAGCATTTT. Encoded protein: CASRHTGGGQPQHF.

A word on this clone: The sample carries other DNA sequences with the same CDR3. The chain is built from TRBV5-1 and TRBJ2-3; 7 bases line up with TRBD2. The V and J ends lost 0 bases and 3 bases, in that order; junction bases with no gene match: 1. The CDR3 length is 14 residues. The V gene's germline CDR1 is SGHRS and CDR2 YFSETQ. CDR3 in DNA: TGCGCCAGCAGCTTGGGCGGGGGTACAGATACGCAGTATTTT. Protein product: CASSLGGGTDTQYF.

This sequence joins TRBV11-3 and TRBJ2-1; 8 bases map to TRBD2. This CDR3 contains 17 residues. Per germline, CDR1 SGHNT and CDR2 YENEEA. J lost 5 bases, V lost 4 bases, and 13 bases had no gene match. As DNA, the CDR3 is TGTGCCAGCAGCTCAGCTCCGGGACTAGGATTTCACAATGAGCAGTTCTTC. Its protein product is CASSSAPGLGFHNEQFF.

This sequence joins TRBV5-5 and TRBJ1-6; TRBD1 aligns across 9 bases. This CDR3 has 14 amino acids. The ends lost 3 bases at V and 7 bases at J; junction bases unmatched: 2. Germline CDR1 reads SGHKS; CDR2 reads YYEKEE (reference sequence). The CDR3 spells CASSSGQGNSPLHF. CDR3 sequence (DNA): TGTGCCAGCAGCTCGGGACAGGGAAATTCACCCCTCCACTTT.

The chain recombines TRBV29-1 with TRBJ2-1; 7 bases are shared with TRBD1. Germline lookup yields CDR1 SQVTM and CDR2 ANQGSEA. This CDR3 is built from 14 residues. The J segment lost 0 bases and the V segment lost 6 bases, leaving 5 bases of the junction unmatched. In DNA form, the CDR3 reads TGCAGCGTACAGGGGACCACCTCCTACAATGAGCAGTTCTTC. Translation: CSVQGTTSYNEQFF.

The chain recombines TRBV28 with TRBJ2-2; 11 bases match TRBD2. Germline CDR1 MDHEN, CDR2 SYDVKM. The CDR3 sequence is 18 residues long. J lost 1 base, V lost 1 base, and 5 bases had no gene match. CDR3 protein: CASSLSLGLAGNTGELFF. The CDR3 DNA is TGTGCCAGCAGTTTATCCCTAGGACTAGCGGGGAACACCGGGGAGCTGTTTTTT.

This sequence joins TRBV20-1 and TRBJ2-3; 7 nucleotides agree with TRBD2. Trimming removed 3 bases from V and 6 bases from J; junction bases left unmatched: 6. The length of the CDR3 is 13 residues. The germline gives CDR1 DFQATT, CDR2 SNEGSKA (reference sequence). CDR3 amino acids: CSASSLAEDTQYF. As DNA, the CDR3 is TGCAGTGCTAGTAGTCTAGCGGAGGATACGCAGTATTTT.

The V call is TRBV11-2, the J call TRBJ2-1, with TRBD2 matching over 11 bases. V lost 7 bases to trimming and J lost 5 bases; unmatched junction nucleotides: 4. This CDR3 region has 14 residues. Germline CDR1 and CDR2: SGHAT and FQNNGV. The CDR3, as DNA: TGTGCCAGCACCATGGGACTAGCGGACAATGAGCAGTTCTTC. Its protein is CASTMGLADNEQFF.

The chain combines TRBV7-3 with TRBJ2-7; D perhaps matches TRBD1 (6 bases). V lost 2 bases, J lost 4 bases, and 12 bases lay in between. This CDR3 contains 14 residues. Germline loops: CDR1 SGHTA, CDR2 FQGTGA. DNA for the CDR3: TGTGCCAGCAGCTTAGGGGGCATGGGTTACGAGCAGTACTTC. Translation gives CASSLGGMGYEQYF.

V is TRBV5-6 and J is TRBJ2-3; D gene uncertain. Germline V gene data show CDR1 as SGHDT and CDR2 as YYEEEE. Between the trimmed V and J ends, which lost 2 bases and 2 bases, there was a span of 12 bases. The CDR3 is 15 residues long. The CDR3 nucleotides read TGTGCCAGCAGCTTCGCCGGGTCTAACACAGATACGCAGTATTTT. This codes for CASSFAGSNTDTQYF.

This chain links TRBV5-1 with TRBJ1-5; 8 bases align to TRBD1. The CDR3 extends over 15 amino acids. V was clipped by 4 bases and J by 7 bases; unmatched bases: 10. CDR1 is SGHRS and CDR2 is YFSETQ in the germline V gene. Here the CDR3 DNA reads TGCGCCAGCAGCGTGACAGGGGAGTCGAGACAGCCCCAGCATTTT. Its translation: CASSVTGESRQPQHF.

This sequence joins TRBV19 and TRBJ2-5, with 7 nucleotides matching TRBD1. Germline-derived CDR1 and CDR2 are LNHDA and SQIVND (reference sequence). The V and J ends lost 1 base and 2 bases, in that order; junction bases with no gene match: 4. This CDR3 is 15 amino acids long. CDR3 loop: CASSIGTGLQETQYF. CDR3 nucleotides: TGTGCCAGTAGTATAGGGACAGGCCTACAAGAGACCCAGTACTTC.

The chain links TRBV7-9 to TRBJ1-2; TRBD1 matches 7 bases. This CDR3 contains 16 residues. Unmatched junction bases numbered 15, after V lost 5 bases and J lost 6 bases. Germline CDR1 reads SEHNR; CDR2 reads FQNEAQ (reference sequence). The CDR3 DNA sequence: TGTGCCAGCAGCCGACGGCCCCGACAGGGTGAGGATGGCTACACCTTC. Protein product: CASSRRPRQGEDGYTF.

This clone was seen only a few times. The J gene is TRBJ1-2, the V gene TRBV29-1; D unresolved. This CDR3 has 10 residues. Per germline, CDR1 SQVTM and CDR2 ANQGSEA. V was pared by 3 bases and J by 6 bases, with 5 bases between. The CDR3 spells CSVDEDGYTF. The CDR3 coding sequence is TGCAGCGTTGATGAGGATGGCTACACCTTC.

This chain connects TRBV18 to TRBJ2-5; 8 bases are a match to TRBD1. V shed 4 bases, J shed 1 base, and the junction held 5 bases outside the gene matches. Germline V gene sequence: CDR1 KGHSH, CDR2 LQKENI. The CDR3 runs 15 residues. CDR3 in amino acids: CASSQGTGSQETQYF. CDR3 DNA: TGTGCCAGCTCACAAGGGACAGGTTCCCAAGAGACCCAGTACTTC.